This TCR beta chain was sequenced in a study of shared clonotypes between healthy human individuals. Study findings and constraints: Approximately 4.9% of naive CD4 clonotypes were shared across four donors. In this cohort, only blood was sampled, and tissue repertoires likely differ.

Assay used: immunoSEQ multiplex PCR; TCRdb lists only in-frame clones, some missing. This table has under 1,100,000 clones, 75% to 85% appearing once. As concerns this clone: Antigen: not known.

The CDR3 has 14 residues. V lost 6 bases to trimming and J lost 2 bases, with 10 bases between them. Germline lookup yields CDR1 LGHNT and CDR2 FRNRAP. The V and J genes are TRBV12-5 and TRBJ2-2, with D perhaps TRBD2 (6 bases). Sequenced material: memory CD4+ T cells from PBMCs. Regarding subset: CD45RA-negative fraction. This TCR was recovered from a man aged 18 to 29 in good health. Some clones in this sample may be carry-over from other donors' samples. CDR3 in DNA: TGTGCTAGTGGCATGGGACTTAACACCGGGGAGCTGTTTTTT. Encoded protein: CASGMGLNTGELFF.